This T cell receptor (beta chain) is drawn from a study of blood T cells in healthy people across ages. Through a sample-barcoded 5' primer and a J-beta primer mix, a second PCR was run for roughly 6 to 11 cycles. TCRdb fed the 5' RACE reads into MiXCR, producing one record per CDR3 protein. Among roughly 800,000 distinct CDR3 sequences, about 36% were seen once, and the ten largest hold 13%. The source material was blood. The TCR comes from a young man in good health.

The CDR3 loop is CSAPDRGYEKLFF. The CDR3 nucleotides read TGCAGTGCCCCGGACAGGGGATATGAAAAACTGTTTTTT. This chain connects TRBV20-1 to TRBJ1-4; 9 bases are a match to TRBD1. V lost 6 bases to trimming and J lost 6 bases; unmatched junction nucleotides: 5. This CDR3 is built from 13 residues. The germline V gene encodes CDR1 DFQATT and CDR2 SNEGSKA (reference sequence).